The T cell receptor beta chain described here comes from a study of T cells in tuberculosis (dated by TCRdb to the late 2010s). At the level of the whole study: The study combined CD1B tetramers and high-throughput TCR immunosequencing to characterize T cells specific for the mycobacterial lipid antigen glucose monomycolate (GMM).

Trimming at the junction amounts to 0 bases on V and 5 bases on J, and the germline ends lie 11 bases apart. Its CDR3 holds 14 amino acids, cysteine through phenylalanine. Kept here is only the CDR3 DNA, which spans 42 bases and is read in frame from base 1. CDR1 and CDR2, per the germline V gene, are MGHRA and YSYEKL. Study-wide findings and limitations: The stringent sort gate may have missed T cells binding the CD1B-GMM tetramer with low affinity.

TCR-alpha and TCR-beta chains were sequenced unpaired, so chain pairing information was not available. TCR libraries were generated with the immunoSEQ multiplex PCR assay, using TCR-beta and/or TCR-alpha/delta assays for each sample. The amplified TCR libraries were sequenced on the Illumina high-throughput platform. Concerning the study's data processing: Clustering and dimensionality reduction relied on pairwise TCRdist distances among GMM-specific receptors from T cells that were either sorted ex vivo or expanded in vitro. Sequence motifs, defined by gene usage and CDR3 content, were tested for enrichment in tetramer-positive compared with tetramer-negative populations. As stored in TCRdb, this immuneACCESS dataset retains in-frame rearrangements with V and J assigned. A fraction of the clones does not appear; measured against another copy, unresolved V genes explain less than half of the discrepancy, and the remainder lacks a known reason. D and trimming come from the DNA, and the V and J calls and clone size come from that table. This sample gives about 88,000 clones in total; approximately 91% of them show up just once. About 1.9% of the sample lies in the top ten.

Notes on this clone: Base quality data are lacking; no much larger clone is found one base away.

After being thawed and rested overnight, PBMC were stained with GMM-loaded CD1B tetramer, a Live/Dead dye and anti-CD3, and were then sorted on a FACS Aria II. CD1B tetramers were loaded with C32 glucose monomycolate purified from Rhodococcus equi. PBMC used for tetramer sorting had been depleted of CD14-expressing monocytes for a separate study before cryopreservation. About 100,000 tetramer-negative cells were sorted from each donor and analyzed alongside the tetramer-positive cells. GMM-loaded CD1B tetramers were used to sort antigen-specific T cells from a handful of healthy South African adults.

Here the chain combines TRBV4-1 and TRBJ2-7, and TRBD2 may be the D gene, going by 6 matching bases. This receptor was taken from an adult woman with latent tuberculosis. Sequencing input: CD1b-GMM tetramer-negative cells sorted from PBMCs. The sample's cell subset or site, from its label and the paper: T cells not binding CD1B-GMM tetramer, sorted from same donor. The CDR3 protein sequence reads: CASSQDEGGNEQYF. The sequence in DNA is TGCGCCAGCAGCCAAGATGAGGGAGGTAACGAGCAGTACTTC.